Sequencing of this T cell receptor beta chain was carried out in a study of ipilimumab plus nivolumab after autologous stem cell transplantation. The table came from immunoSEQ multiplex PCR; TCRdb's copy has only in-frame clones and leaves some out. The sample lists roughly 45,000 clones, 88% occurring once. Ipilimumab, 1 mg/kg, started 14 to 28 days after autologous transplant. Patients received nivolumab 3 mg/kg at weeks 1, 4, 7, 10, then fortnightly to week 26. V was clipped by 8 bases and J by 6 bases; unmatched bases: 9. The CDR3 is 15 residues long. The germline gives CDR1 MDHEN, CDR2 SYDVKM. The sequence was collected from a male donor with multiple myeloma. Material: PBMCs, obtained in a trial of ipilimumab plus nivolumab as post-transplant consolidation. This chain joins TRBV28 and TRBJ2-2; 10 bases line up with TRBD1. CDR3 in amino acids: CASDTGTGAAGELFF. As DNA, the CDR3 is TGTGCCAGCGATACCGGGACAGGGGCTGCCGGGGAGCTGTTTTTT.